This entry lists 18 T cell receptor beta chains sequenced from one sample in a study of blood T cell repertoires in COVID-19. Produced via immunoSEQ multiplex PCR; TCRdb's table is partial and in-frame only. Here the sample spans about 200,000 clones, 85% being singletons. The source material was peripheral blood. All receptors come from a man in his sixties with COVID-19, enrolled during active disease.

The rearrangement links TRBV6-5 to TRBJ1-5; D is perhaps TRBD1 (5 bases). Trimming took 4 bases from V and 7 from J, leaving 17 bases between them. The germline CDR1 and CDR2 sequences are MNHEY and SVGAGI. This CDR3 spans 15 amino acids. CDR3 DNA sequence: TGTGCCAGCAGTTCGGGTGCAGGGTTGGGGCAGCCCCAGCATTTT. Translating it yields CASSSGAGLGQPQHF.

The chain links TRBV5-1 to TRBJ2-7; 7 nucleotides line up with TRBD2. V lost 4 bases and J lost 3; bases outside the gene matches: 13. The CDR3 length is 16 residues. Germline CDR1 SGHRS, CDR2 YFSETQ. The CDR3 spells CASSVGTKGVSYEQYF. DNA for the CDR3: TGCGCCAGCAGCGTCGGGACTAAGGGAGTGAGCTACGAGCAGTACTTC.

The V and J genes are TRBV5-1 and TRBJ2-7, with 7 bases lining up with TRBD2. This CDR3 region has 15 residues. Germline trimming cut 0 bases from V and 4 bases from J; bases unmatched to any gene: 7. Germline CDR1 SGHRS, CDR2 YFSETQ. The DNA for the CDR3 is TGCGCCAGCAGCTTGGATACGGGAGGTAGATACGAGCAGTACTTC. Its protein is CASSLDTGGRYEQYF.

This chain uses TRBV2 with TRBJ2-3; D possibly corresponds to TRBD1 (6 bases). This CDR3 spans 15 amino acids. The V end was cut by 7 bases, the J end by 5 bases, with 19 bases between. CDR1 is SNHLY and CDR2 is FYNNEI in the germline V gene. This chain's CDR3 is CASTPSTGRIDTQYF. CDR3 nucleotide sequence: TGTGCCAGCACCCCCAGTACAGGGCGTATAGATACGCAGTATTTT.

V usage is TRBV11-2 and J usage is TRBJ2-5, with D unresolved. CDR3 length: 13 residues. CDR1 is SGHAT and CDR2 is FQNNGV in the germline V gene. Trimming removed 1 base at V and 10 bases at J, with 13 bases between. For the CDR3, the DNA is TGTGCCAGCAGCTTAGGTCCCCCCTCCGGCCAGTACTTC. Its protein is CASSLGPPSGQYF.

This sequence joins TRBV3-1 (or the pseudogene TRBV3-2) and TRBJ2-3, with D perhaps matching TRBD1 (6 bases). The CDR3 loop spans 16 amino acids. V lost 2 bases and J lost 6, with 18 bases in between. Germline V gene sequence: CDR1 LGHDT, CDR2 YNNKEL (reference sequence). The CDR3 is CASSQPSTGLKDTQYF. DNA for the CDR3: TGTGCCAGCAGCCAACCCTCGACAGGCCTTAAGGATACGCAGTATTTT.

This chain links TRBV27 with TRBJ1-6; tentatively, D is TRBD1 (6 bases). Trimming stripped 6 bases from V and 6 bases from J, with 12 bases between. The CDR3 is 14 amino acids. CDR1 MNHEY and CDR2 SMNVEV come from the germline V gene (reference sequence). The CDR3 coding sequence is TGTGCCAGCAGCCCTGACAGGCCTAATTCACCCCTCCACTTT. Its protein is CASSPDRPNSPLHF.

The chain carries TRBV30 and TRBJ1-1; D remains ambiguous. Trimming pared 4 bases from V and 1 base from J, leaving 7 bases between. Germline V CDR1 and CDR2: GTSNPN, SVGIG (reference sequence). This CDR3 has 12 amino acids. The CDR3, as DNA: TGTGCCTGGATGGAGGGGAACACTGAAGCTTTCTTT. Translating it yields CAWMEGNTEAFF. Full variable domain (outside the CDR3, taken from reference TRBV30 and TRBJ1-1): SQTIHQWPATLVQPVGSPLSLECTVEGTSNPNLYWYRQAAGRGLQLLFYSVGIGQISSEVPQNLSASRPQDRQFILSSKKLLLSDSGFYLCAWMEGNTEAFFGQGTRLTVV.

The V call is TRBV6-1, the J call TRBJ2-5, with 8 bases that match TRBD2. CDR1 and CDR2 from the germline V gene are MNHNS and SASEGT. The junction had 6 bases not matched to a gene; V was cut back by 2 bases and J by 4 bases. The length of the CDR3 is 15 residues. The CDR3 DNA follows: TGTGCCAGCAGTGAACACCTCGGGAGGGGAGAGACCCAGTACTTC. Amino acids: CASSEHLGRGETQYF.

The V gene is TRBV19, the J gene TRBJ2-1, with 9 nucleotides matching TRBD1. The CDR3 contains 15 residues. The germline CDR1 and CDR2 sequences are LNHDA and SQIVND (reference sequence). V gave up 5 bases and J gave up 9 bases; unmatched junction bases: 11. The CDR3 here is CASSLSGTGPAEQFF. The CDR3 coding sequence is TGTGCCAGTAGTTTGTCCGGGACAGGGCCCGCTGAGCAGTTCTTC.

This clone was recorded only once. The rearrangement links TRBV5-1 to TRBJ2-3, with 8 bases fitting TRBD1. Germline V gene lookup returns CDR1 SGHRS and CDR2 YFSETQ. The CDR3 covers 15 residues. J was trimmed by 2 bases and V by 4 bases; bases with no gene match: 6. Here the CDR3 reads CASSHGQGPTDTQYF. The CDR3 DNA reads TGCGCCAGCAGCCACGGACAGGGCCCCACAGATACGCAGTATTTT.

The rearrangement uses TRBV10-3 and TRBJ1-1, with 8 nucleotides matching TRBD1. Germline CDR1 is ENHRY and CDR2 is SYGVKD. This CDR3 has 16 residues. The junction had 7 bases not matched to a gene; V was cut back by 4 bases and J by 0 bases. The chain's CDR3 is CAISGGTGSMNTEAFF. For the CDR3, the DNA is TGTGCCATCAGTGGTGGGACAGGCTCTATGAACACTGAAGCTTTCTTT.

The V and J genes are TRBV28 and TRBJ1-1, with D possibly TRBD1 on 5 matching bases. CDR1 and CDR2 (germline): MDHEN, SYDVKM. V was clipped by 3 bases and J by 4 bases, with 24 bases between them. The CDR3 has 18 amino acids. CDR3 coding DNA: TGTGCCAGCAGTTTCCCCACCTTTCGACAGCCCTGGGTCACTGAAGCTTTCTTT. Residues: CASSFPTFRQPWVTEAFF.

This clone was counted a few times. The chain has TRBV13 and TRBJ1-2, with 9 bases lining up with TRBD1. With V trimmed by 5 bases and J by 6 bases, 4 bases remained unmatched. Per the germline V gene, CDR1 is PRHDT and CDR2 is FYEKMQ (reference sequence). The CDR3 is 13 amino acids. The CDR3 here is CASSQGQGHGYTF. In DNA form, the CDR3 reads TGTGCCAGCAGCCAAGGACAGGGGCATGGCTACACCTTC.

The V and J genes are TRBV2 and TRBJ2-7, with D possibly matching TRBD1 (5 bases). CDR3 length: 12 residues. Germline-derived CDR1 and CDR2 are SNHLY and FYNNEI. V was trimmed by 8 bases and J by 1 base, leaving 9 bases between them. The CDR3 spells CASLRDSYEQYF. The CDR3 region has the DNA TGTGCCAGCCTCAGGGATTCCTACGAGCAGTACTTC.

The V gene is TRBV7-9, the J gene TRBJ2-5, with D possibly TRBD1 on 6 matching bases. V gave up 5 bases and J gave up 3 bases, with 16 bases separating them. The CDR3 has 15 residues. Germline V gives CDR1 SEHNR, CDR2 FQNEAQ (reference sequence). In DNA, the CDR3 is TGTGCCAGCAGCGGATCCCAGGGGTTTGAAGAGACCCAGTACTTC. This gives the protein CASSGSQGFEETQYF.

V gene TRBV6-5 combines with J gene TRBJ1-6; D remains ambiguous. CDR1 is MNHEY and CDR2 is SVGAGI in the germline V gene. Trimming removed 8 bases at V and 6 bases at J, with 11 bases between. This CDR3 is built from 13 residues. The CDR3 sequence: CASGDEGNSPLHF. CDR3 sequence (DNA): TGTGCCAGCGGCGACGAGGGTAATTCACCCCTCCACTTT.

The V and J genes are TRBV24-1 and TRBJ1-4; D remains ambiguous. The CDR3 covers 17 residues. Germline-derived CDR1 and CDR2 are KGHDR and SFDVKD. V dropped 5 bases and J dropped 4 bases, with 19 bases sitting between them. CDR3 sequence reads: CATSVGGGGGGNEKLFF. Written as DNA, the CDR3 is TGTGCCACCAGTGTAGGTGGAGGCGGCGGCGGTAATGAAAAACTGTTTTTT.